Below, 29 T cell receptor beta chains from the same sample are listed, as sequenced in a study of blood T cells in healthy people across ages. Primers used in a second PCR of about 6 to 12 cycles were a sample-barcoded 5' primer and a J-beta primer mix. A single record per CDR3 protein comes from TCRdb applying MiXCR to the 5' RACE reads. The sample includes around 1,500,000 distinct CDR3 sequences, approximately 42% of them seen just once. The sample taken for sequencing was blood. Receptor source: a woman between 18 and 29 years old in good health.

This chain joins TRBV30 and TRBJ1-2, with 7 bases that match TRBD1. The CDR3 loop spans 14 amino acids. The germline V gene encodes CDR1 GTSNPN and CDR2 SVGIG (reference sequence). The V segment lost 8 bases and the J segment 4 bases; nucleotides outside the gene matches: 13. The CDR3 sequence: CARLAYGTVYGYTF. CDR3 DNA: TGTGCCCGGTTGGCTTACGGGACAGTCTATGGCTACACCTTC.

This sequence joins TRBV5-1 and TRBJ2-3; TRBD2 agrees at 8 bases. Germline values: CDR1 SGHRS, CDR2 YFSETQ. This CDR3 region has 15 residues. Trimming at V came to 3 bases and at J to 2 bases, leaving 5 bases not matched to a gene. CDR3 nucleotide sequence: TGCGCCAGCAGCTCGCGGGGGGACCCCACAGATACGCAGTATTTT. It is translated as CASSSRGDPTDTQYF.

This clonotype was detected only a few times. V is TRBV27 and J is TRBJ2-1, with 14 positions matching TRBD2. The CDR3 totals 18 residues. The V and J ends lost 5 bases and 0 bases, in that order; junction bases with no gene match: 6. Germline V gives CDR1 MNHEY, CDR2 SMNVEV (reference sequence). CDR3 sequence (DNA): TGTGCCAGCAGTGGGACTAGCGGGGGCTATACCTCCTACAATGAGCAGTTCTTC. Translation: CASSGTSGGYTSYNEQFF.

The chain employs TRBV2 and TRBJ2-1; 12 bases align to TRBD2. Germline V lookup: CDR1 SNHLY, CDR2 FYNNEI. V shed 6 bases, J shed 3 bases, and the junction held 3 bases outside the gene matches. The CDR3 extends over 15 amino acids. The CDR3 sequence: CASRMTSGGYNEQFF. The CDR3 nucleotides are TGTGCCAGCAGGATGACTAGCGGGGGCTACAATGAGCAGTTCTTC.

This clonotype was seen a few times. The chain employs TRBV3-1 and TRBJ2-1; 8 bases align to TRBD2. The V gene end was trimmed by 8 bases and the J gene end by 0 bases; junction bases not matched to a gene: 3. Germline lookup yields CDR1 LGHDT and CDR2 YNNKEL (reference sequence). The CDR3 loop spans 14 amino acids. The CDR3 region is CASVAGGSYNEQFF. CDR3 nucleotide sequence: TGTGCCAGCGTGGCGGGGGGCTCCTACAATGAGCAGTTCTTC.

The genes are TRBV7-9 and TRBJ2-7, with D unresolved. The CDR3 sequence is 14 residues long. Trimming removed 4 bases from V and 9 bases from J, with 19 bases in between. CDR1 and CDR2 (germline): SEHNR, FQNEAQ (reference sequence). CDR3 nucleotide sequence: TGTGCCAGCAGCTACTTAACTTCCGGACCAGTGCAGTACTTC. Translation gives CASSYLTSGPVQYF.

This chain links TRBV9 with TRBJ2-7; TRBD2 agrees at 10 bases. Germline trimming cut 3 bases from V and 2 bases from J; bases unmatched to any gene: 11. This CDR3 spans 17 amino acids. Per the germline V gene, CDR1 is SGDLS and CDR2 is YYNGEE. CDR3 loop: CASSEDPFLAGAYEQYF. The CDR3 DNA reads TGTGCCAGCAGCGAAGACCCCTTCCTAGCGGGGGCCTACGAGCAGTACTTC. The full variable domain, in which reference TRBV9 and TRBJ2-7 provide the parts outside the CDR3, is DSGVTQTPKHLITATGQRVTLRCSPRSGDLSVYWYQQSLDQGLQFLIQYYNGEERAKGNILERFSAQQFPDLHSELNLSSLELGDSALYFCASSEDPFLAGAYEQYFGPGTRLTVT.

Of note for this clonotype: A much larger clone sits a single nucleotide away, making a read error possible. The chain joins TRBV29-1 to TRBJ2-4; weak D call: TRBD2 (6 bases). V gave up 7 bases and J gave up 13 bases, with 29 bases separating them. This CDR3 is built from 15 residues. Germline CDR1 SQVTM, CDR2 ANQGSEA. DNA of the CDR3: TGCAGCGCCAGAGGCGGGGAGACCCCCTACAATGAGCAGTACTTC. Residues: CSARGGETPYNEQYF.

This clonotype was counted between two and nine times. This chain's CDR3 is CSARTAGTSGLREQFF. The CDR3 DNA reads TGCAGTGCTAGGACTGCCGGAACTAGCGGGCTCCGGGAGCAGTTCTTC. The chain carries TRBV20-1 and TRBJ2-1; 9 positions match TRBD2. Germline V gene lookup returns CDR1 DFQATT and CDR2 SNEGSKA (reference sequence). J was trimmed by 10 bases and V by 3 bases; bases with no gene match: 16. The CDR3 consists of 16 residues.

This clonotype was detected only a few times. The chain couples TRBV20-1 to TRBJ1-1; D not certain. The germline V and J ends were trimmed by 3 bases and 3 bases, with 5 bases remaining between them. The length of the CDR3 is 11 residues. Germline CDR1 reads DFQATT; CDR2 reads SNEGSKA (reference sequence). Here the CDR3 DNA reads TGCAGTGCTAGTAGCTACACTGAAGCTTTCTTT. This sequence encodes CSASSYTEAFF.

This clonotype was found a few times. The V gene is TRBV12-3 or TRBV12-4, the J gene TRBJ2-3; perhaps TRBD2 as D (5 bases). There are 14 residues in the CDR3. With 2 bases removed from V and 2 bases from J, the gap between germline ends came to 8 bases. The CDR3 DNA reads TGTGCCAGCAGTTTAAGCCTAGCCACAGATACGCAGTATTTT. Residues: CASSLSLATDTQYF.

The chain recombines TRBV6-2 or TRBV6-3 with TRBJ2-7; weak D call: TRBD1 (6 bases). Germline V lookup: CDR1 MNHEY, CDR2 SVGEGT. There are 13 residues in the CDR3. Trimming removed 8 bases at V and 7 bases at J, with 18 bases between. The CDR3 coding sequence is TGTGCCAGCTTCGCAGGGGCTACGAATGAGCAGTACTTC. This codes for CASFAGATNEQYF.

This chain links TRBV6-5 with TRBJ1-1, with D perhaps TRBD1 (5 bases). Germline CDR1 MNHEY, CDR2 SVGAGI. V lost 5 bases to trimming and J lost 6 bases, with 10 bases between them. CDR3 length: 12 residues. CDR3 sequence (DNA): TGTGCCAGCAGTCTCGGGGCTTCTGAAGCTTTCTTT. Amino acids: CASSLGASEAFF.

The rearrangement joins TRBV10-3 to TRBJ2-5; 8 positions agree with TRBD1. The J call could be wrong; TRBJ2-4 is a better fit for the DNA end. This CDR3 spans 16 amino acids. Germline V gene data show CDR1 as ENHRY and CDR2 as SYGVKD. CDR3 region: CAISEKEQGVKNIQYF. CDR3 nucleotides: TGTGCCATCAGTGAGAAAGAACAGGGGGTGAAAAACATTCAGTACTTC.

The chain employs TRBV12-3 or TRBV12-4 and TRBJ2-3, with 8 positions matching TRBD2. This CDR3 contains 15 residues. V lost 5 bases, J lost 3 bases, and 7 bases stayed unmatched. CDR3 coding DNA: TGTGCCAGCAGTCCCCCGGGACTAGAAACAGATACGCAGTATTTT. Residues: CASSPPGLETDTQYF.

The V gene is TRBV6-1, the J gene TRBJ2-7; 12 bases match TRBD1. The CDR3 loop spans 16 amino acids. The J segment lost 3 bases and the V segment lost 7 bases, leaving 10 bases of the junction unmatched. Germline CDR1 is MNHNS and CDR2 is SASEGT. CDR3 protein: CASNRDRGQFVYEQYF. CDR3 coding DNA: TGTGCCAGCAATCGGGACAGGGGGCAGTTTGTCTACGAGCAGTACTTC.

The chain has TRBV5-1 and TRBJ2-1, with 11 positions matching TRBD2. J was trimmed by 5 bases and V by 9 bases; bases with no gene match: 10. The CDR3 sequence is 15 residues long. Looked up from germline, CDR1 is SGHRS and CDR2 is YFSETQ. CDR3 residues: CATTGTSGLNNEQFF. DNA of the CDR3: TGCGCCACCACCGGGACTAGCGGTCTCAACAATGAGCAGTTCTTC.

In its sample, this clonotype was seen a few times. The chain carries TRBV20-1 and TRBJ2-1, with 8 positions matching TRBD2. With 6 bases clipped from V and 2 bases from J, the junction kept 6 bases outside the gene matches. CDR3 length: 14 amino acids. Per germline, CDR1 DFQATT and CDR2 SNEGSKA (reference sequence). CDR3 loop: CSAPVGGAYNEQFF. The CDR3 DNA sequence: TGCAGTGCCCCGGTCGGGGGGGCCTACAATGAGCAGTTCTTC.

The V and J genes are TRBV13 and TRBJ2-3; D is ambiguous. The CDR3 contains 13 residues. V gave up 5 bases and J gave up 9 bases, with 15 bases separating them. Germline-derived CDR1 and CDR2 are PRHDT and FYEKMQ (reference sequence). CDR3 region: CASSPTVTETQYF. In DNA form, the CDR3 reads TGTGCCAGCAGCCCCACGGTAACCGAAACGCAGTATTTT.

Turning to this clonotype: Germline and junction disagree at one end, which may indicate a read error. V and J are TRBV9 and TRBJ2-4; 7 nucleotides align to TRBD1. The end of the DNA is better explained by TRBJ2-7, so the J call may be wrong. The CDR3 consists of 14 residues. Per germline, CDR1 SGDLS and CDR2 YYNGEE. CDR3 residues: CASGVEGAEDEQYF. The DNA for the CDR3 is TGTGCCAGCGGCGTCGAGGGGGCGGAAGACGAGCAGTACTTC.

Only a few counts were recorded for this clonotype. The rearrangement links TRBV12-3 or TRBV12-4 to TRBJ1-2, with 8 bases that match TRBD1. Trimming cost V 6 bases and J 6 bases; bases outside gene matches: 9. This CDR3 is built from 14 residues. The chain's CDR3 is CASRPMDRANGYTF. The CDR3, as DNA: TGTGCCAGCAGACCCATGGACAGGGCGAATGGCTACACCTTC.

The J gene is TRBJ1-2, the V gene TRBV5-1; TRBD1 might be the D (5 bases). V was pared by 7 bases and J by 4 bases, with 29 bases between. Germline V gene data show CDR1 as SGHRS and CDR2 as YFSETQ. The CDR3 consists of 18 residues. In DNA, the CDR3 is TGCGCCAGCCCTCCTCATCGGGACTGGTCAGGTCCTCCCTATGGCTACACCTTC. This translates into CASPPHRDWSGPPYGYTF.

V and J are TRBV2 and TRBJ1-1; 8 bases are shared with TRBD1. Germline V CDR1 and CDR2: SNHLY, FYNNEI. V was clipped by 6 bases and J by 5 bases; unmatched bases: 8. CDR3 length: 14 residues. The CDR3 reads CASRADRGGTEAFF. CDR3 nucleotides: TGTGCCAGCAGGGCCGACAGGGGAGGGACTGAAGCTTTCTTT.

This clonotype has more than one count but fewer than ten. The chain carries TRBV6-5 and TRBJ1-4, with D hard to call. Germline-derived CDR1 and CDR2 are MNHEY and SVGAGI. V lost 7 bases, J lost 8 bases, and 20 bases lay in between. The CDR3 sequence is 15 residues long. The CDR3 region is CASTAYRGHGEKLFF. DNA for the CDR3: TGTGCCAGCACCGCCTACAGAGGGCATGGCGAAAAACTGTTTTTT.

This clonotype was counted only a few times. The gene calls are TRBV5-1 and TRBJ1-2; 7 bases match TRBD1. J was trimmed by 0 bases and V by 4 bases; bases with no gene match: 6. Germline loops: CDR1 SGHRS, CDR2 YFSETQ. The CDR3 runs to 15 residues. The CDR3 region is CASSAEGTANYGYTF. The CDR3 DNA reads as TGCGCCAGCAGCGCAGAAGGGACAGCTAACTATGGCTACACCTTC.

The chain employs TRBV20-1 and TRBJ2-2; 12 positions agree with TRBD1. J gave up 5 bases and V 0 bases, and 7 bases lay outside the gene matches. This CDR3 spans 17 amino acids. Germline CDR1 reads DFQATT; CDR2 reads SNEGSKA (reference sequence). The CDR3 bases are TGCAGTGCTAGAGAGGGGACAGGGGGCGTAAATACCGGGGAGCTGTTTTTT. Translated: CSAREGTGGVNTGELFF.

This clonotype was recorded a few times. This chain joins TRBV10-3 and TRBJ2-7, with 10 bases that match TRBD1. This CDR3 contains 16 residues. V was clipped by 3 bases and J by 2 bases; unmatched bases: 7. Per germline, CDR1 ENHRY and CDR2 SYGVKD. CDR3 region: CAISDAGGQGAYEQYF. The CDR3 coding sequence is TGTGCCATCAGTGACGCGGGAGGACAGGGGGCCTACGAGCAGTACTTC.

The J gene is TRBJ2-2, the V gene TRBV12-3 or TRBV12-4; D is perhaps TRBD1 or TRBD2 (5 bases each). The length of the CDR3 is 16 residues. V lost 3 bases and J lost 7, with 18 bases in between. The CDR3 sequence is CASSLGQPGAVGELFF. The CDR3 DNA sequence: TGTGCCAGCAGTTTGGGGCAGCCCGGGGCCGTCGGGGAGCTGTTTTTT.

This clonotype showed up just a few times. The genes are TRBV10-3 and TRBJ1-6; TRBD1 is a possible D gene (5 bases). V lost 6 bases and J lost 7, with 13 bases in between. The CDR3 totals 14 residues. Germline assignment: CDR1 ENHRY and CDR2 SYGVKD. Here the CDR3 reads CAIRDGTANSPLHF. Written as DNA, the CDR3 is TGTGCCATCAGGGACGGGACGGCGAATTCACCCCTCCACTTT.